One sample yielded the 4 T cell receptor beta chains listed below, sequenced in a study of siplizumab effects on memory and regulatory T cells. The assay was immunoSEQ multiplex PCR, and TCRdb's table has in-frame clones only and misses some. The table includes nearly 20,000 clones, approximately 40% detected once. These receptors lack a known antigen. Researchers maintained the mixed lymphocyte reaction cells in coculture at 37°C for about six days. What was sequenced was CFSE-low (dividing) CD4+ T cells sorted from an allogeneic mixed lymphocyte reaction. These receptors were obtained from a human donor in good health; the cells came from an allogeneic mixed lymphocyte reaction. Some clones in this sample may be carry-over from other donors' samples.

There are a few counts of this clone. The chain links TRBV11-2 to TRBJ2-7; D is uncertain. The CDR3 has 14 amino acids. The germline V and J ends were trimmed by 0 bases and 6 bases, with 12 bases remaining between them. Germline-derived CDR1 and CDR2 are SGHAT and FQNNGV. CDR3 in DNA: TGTGCCAGCAGCTTAGATCGTGGAAGGTCCGAGCAGTACTTC. This sequence encodes CASSLDRGRSEQYF.

This sequence joins TRBV6-4 and TRBJ1-5, with TRBD1 matching 7 bases. CDR3 length equals 13 residues. Germline-derived CDR1 and CDR2 are MRHNA and SNTAGT. Trimming took 6 bases from V and 5 from J; bases not matched to a gene: 4. This CDR3 reads CASSRDRDQPQHF. The CDR3 bases are TGTGCCAGCAGCCGGGACAGAGATCAGCCCCAGCATTTT.

The chain couples TRBV27 to TRBJ1-1, with TRBD1 as a possible D gene (6 bases). V was pared by 4 bases and J by 0 bases, with 9 bases between. The CDR3 has 14 residues. Germline V gene data show CDR1 as MNHEY and CDR2 as SMNVEV (reference sequence). The CDR3 nucleotides read TGTGCCAGCAGTTGGACAGCCCTGAACACTGAAGCTTTCTTT. Its protein product is CASSWTALNTEAFF.

By share, this clone counts as medium-sized (0.01 to 0.1%). V is TRBV6-1 and J is TRBJ1-2, with D unclear. The germline V and J ends were trimmed by 7 bases and 8 bases, with 11 bases remaining between them. Germline V gene sequence: CDR1 MNHNS, CDR2 SASEGT. The length of the CDR3 is 11 residues. The CDR3 nucleotides are TGTGCCAGCACCGAAGGTCGGGGCTACACCTTC. Translation: CASTEGRGYTF.